Listed below are T cell receptor beta chains from one sample, sequenced in a study of a mutant IDH1 vaccine in newly diagnosed glioma. Sequencing used immunoSEQ multiplex PCR; TCRdb keeps in-frame clones, though not all of them. Of tens of thousands of clones listed, around 82% are singletons. The material sequenced was PBMCs, taken from a glioma patient treated with radiotherapy, temozolomide or both. The receptors stem from a woman in her forties or fifties with glioma. Each CDR3 is given with its conserved first and last residue. Clone size is shown for a subset of rows, as once, few, many or a class of expanded clone.

TRBV6-5,14,TRBJ1-3,.,CASSYSSSGNTIYF
TRBV5-4,14,TRBJ2-5,.,CASSSLEGQETQYF
TRBV4-2,16,TRBJ2-7,once,CASSQDLAGGQYEQYF
TRBV21-1,16,TRBJ2-7,.,CASSPQRGFSSYEQYF
TRBV30,12,TRBJ1-2,.,CAWSGQGRGYTF
TRBV29-1,13,TRBJ1-2,.,CSAQPRGDYGYTF
TRBV7-9,13,TRBJ1-5,.,CASSFLQGQPQHF
TRBV5-1,16,TRBJ1-1,.,CASSIRTGVMNTEAFF
TRBV19,14,TRBJ2-6,.,CASSPRTGANVLTF
TRBV4-1,15,TRBJ2-7,.,CASSPTPVGRAEQYF
TRBV9,16,TRBJ1-2,.,CASSLLDQGPGGGYTF
TRBV7-4,15,TRBJ2-7,.,CASSFGGIRAYEQYF
TRBV6-1,17,TRBJ1-3,.,CASSAVSLRGSGNTIYF
TRBV4-3,15,TRBJ1-5,.,CASSQEASTHQPQHF
TRBV27,15,TRBJ1-3,.,CASGPTGGSGNTIYF
TRBV19,14,TRBJ2-7,.,CASSPGQETLRQYF
TRBV28,15,TRBJ1-1,few,CASSPGQLGNTEAFF
TRBV7-3,12,TRBJ2-7,.,CASSRPGDEQYF
TRBV6-5,15,TRBJ1-2,.,CASSRGGDRGKGYTF
TRBV19,17,TRBJ1-4,.,CASSITSMGHPNEKLFF
TRBV5-6,14,TRBJ1-3,.,CASSLEGRGNTIYF
TRBV6-1,14,TRBJ2-5,.,CASSVAGGFETQYF
TRBV18,15,TRBJ2-4,.,CASSPPGDGKNIQYF
TRBV19,13,TRBJ1-5,once,CASSIIGGQPQHF
TRBV5-1,11,TRBJ2-2,.,CASSLNGELFF
TRBV14,13,TRBJ1-1,.,CASSQVGRTEAFF
TRBV30,10,TRBJ2-5,.,CAWSQETQYF
TRBV6-5,16,TRBJ2-6,.,CASSYSLGYGANVLTF
TRBV18,18,TRBJ2-4,.,CASSRPTSGGSAKNIQYF
TRBV7-9,14,TRBJ1-5,.,CASSFEGSNQPQHF
TRBV5-6,16,TRBJ2-6,.,CASSPDIPAGANVLTF
TRBV6-1,14,TRBJ1-1,.,CASSETGPNTEAFF
TRBV6-1,15,TRBJ2-5,.,CASTLKGGRSETQYF
TRBV5-4,16,TRBJ1-1,.,CASSLGGSISDTEAFF
TRBV5-5,13,TRBJ1-1,.,CASSLGADTEAFF
TRBV19,14,TRBJ2-3,.,CASSIRQGIDTQYF
TRBV19,14,TRBJ2-2,.,CASSKISNTGELFF
TRBV4-2,18,TRBJ2-2,.,CASSQDHGAGGGTGELFF
TRBV7-9,13,TRBJ1-2,once,CASSSTGTNGYTF
TRBV6-1,13,TRBJ1-3,.,CATLSRAGNTIYF
TRBV19,15,TRBJ1-6,.,CASNGPSSYNSPLHF
TRBV9,17,TRBJ2-7,.,CASSVGILSRGPYEQYF